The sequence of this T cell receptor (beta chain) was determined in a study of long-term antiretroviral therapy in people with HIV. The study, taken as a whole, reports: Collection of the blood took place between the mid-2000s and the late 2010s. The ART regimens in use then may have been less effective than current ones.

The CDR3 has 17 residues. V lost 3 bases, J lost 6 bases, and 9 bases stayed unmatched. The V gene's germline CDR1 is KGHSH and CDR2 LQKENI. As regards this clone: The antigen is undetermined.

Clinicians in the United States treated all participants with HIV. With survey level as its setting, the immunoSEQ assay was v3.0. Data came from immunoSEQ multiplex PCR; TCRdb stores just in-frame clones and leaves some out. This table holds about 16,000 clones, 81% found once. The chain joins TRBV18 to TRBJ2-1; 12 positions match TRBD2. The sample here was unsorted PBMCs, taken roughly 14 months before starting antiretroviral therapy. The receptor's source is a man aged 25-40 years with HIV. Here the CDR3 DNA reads TGTGCCAGCTCACCTTCTCTAGCGGGAGGGGATTCCAATGAGCAGTTCTTC. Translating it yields CASSPSLAGGDSNEQFF.